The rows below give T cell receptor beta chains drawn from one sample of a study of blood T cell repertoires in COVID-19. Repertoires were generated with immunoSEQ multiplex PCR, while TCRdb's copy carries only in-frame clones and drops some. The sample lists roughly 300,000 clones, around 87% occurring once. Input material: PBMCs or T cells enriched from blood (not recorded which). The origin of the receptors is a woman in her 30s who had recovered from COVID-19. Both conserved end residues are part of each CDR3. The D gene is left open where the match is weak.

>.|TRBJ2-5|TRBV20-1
CSAGQGRTQYF
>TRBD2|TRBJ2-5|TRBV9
CASSAGLASAAQYF
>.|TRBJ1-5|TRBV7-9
CASSQTGPYSNQPQHF
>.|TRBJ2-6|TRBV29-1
CSVDRGANVLTF
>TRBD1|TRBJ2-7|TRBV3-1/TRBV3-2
CASSFGTGYEQYF
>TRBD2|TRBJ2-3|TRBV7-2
CASSLGLAGGGTDTQYF
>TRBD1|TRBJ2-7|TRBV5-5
CASSFQSAGGGYEQYF
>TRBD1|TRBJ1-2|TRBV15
CATSRDPGTGGYGYTF
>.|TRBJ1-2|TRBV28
CASSLSELGYTF
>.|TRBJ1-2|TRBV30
CAWSPASGRYGYTF
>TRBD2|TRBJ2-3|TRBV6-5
CASRLAGGTDTQYF
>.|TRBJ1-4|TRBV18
CASSLNSPDTATNEKLFF
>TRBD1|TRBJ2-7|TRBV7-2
CASSSRDRVYEQYF
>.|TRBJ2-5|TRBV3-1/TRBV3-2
CASSPWGTGHWETQYF
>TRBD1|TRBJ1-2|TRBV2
CASSEVGTGQGYTF
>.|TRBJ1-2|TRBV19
CASSRQVNYGYTF
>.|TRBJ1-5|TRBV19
CASSSYREVQPQHF
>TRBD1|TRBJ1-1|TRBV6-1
CASSDPSWTGDTEAFF
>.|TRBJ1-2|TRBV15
CATSRDFSVGGHYGYTF
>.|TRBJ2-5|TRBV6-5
CASSYWAGRQETQYF
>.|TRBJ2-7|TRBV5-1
CASSVEVGTGYEQYF
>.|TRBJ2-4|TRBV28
CASSLELAKNIQYF
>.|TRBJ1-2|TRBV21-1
CASSKRTGNGYTF
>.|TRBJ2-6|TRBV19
CASSADRANVLTF
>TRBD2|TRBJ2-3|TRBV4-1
CASSQEPTSGGDVTQYF
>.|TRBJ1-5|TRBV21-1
CASSMHHHRVESNQPQHF
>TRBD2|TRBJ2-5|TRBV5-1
CASSAASGGGQKTQYF
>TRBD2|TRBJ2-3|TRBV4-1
CASSWPGTSGGPSTDTQYF
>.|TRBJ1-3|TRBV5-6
CASSSRGWSGNTIYF
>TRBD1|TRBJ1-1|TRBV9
CASSVDRGTEAFF
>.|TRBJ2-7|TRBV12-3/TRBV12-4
CASSLGPHGGQYF
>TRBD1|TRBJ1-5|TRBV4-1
CASSSDRDSWQPQHF
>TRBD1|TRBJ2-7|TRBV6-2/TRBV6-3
CASSPGTDTREQYF
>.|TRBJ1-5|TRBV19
CASTLSGGNQPQHF
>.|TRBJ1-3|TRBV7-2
CASSLVTGGNTIYF
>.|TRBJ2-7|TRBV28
CASSLVREQYF
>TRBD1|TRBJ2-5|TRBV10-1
CASSDIPRTGPKETQYF